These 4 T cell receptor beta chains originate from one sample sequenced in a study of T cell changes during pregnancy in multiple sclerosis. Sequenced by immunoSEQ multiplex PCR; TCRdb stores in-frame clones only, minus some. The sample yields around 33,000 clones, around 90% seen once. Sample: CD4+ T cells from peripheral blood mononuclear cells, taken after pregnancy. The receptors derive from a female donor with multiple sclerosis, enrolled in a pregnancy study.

CDR3 loop: CASSLTSGRAYNEQFF. CDR3 DNA: TGTGCCAGCAGCTTGACTAGCGGGAGGGCCTACAATGAGCAGTTCTTC. The rearrangement uses TRBV7-8 and TRBJ2-1; 14 nucleotides align to TRBD2. V lost 3 bases to trimming and J lost 2 bases; unmatched junction nucleotides: 0. Germline V gives CDR1 SGHVS, CDR2 FQNEAQ. The CDR3 runs to 16 residues.

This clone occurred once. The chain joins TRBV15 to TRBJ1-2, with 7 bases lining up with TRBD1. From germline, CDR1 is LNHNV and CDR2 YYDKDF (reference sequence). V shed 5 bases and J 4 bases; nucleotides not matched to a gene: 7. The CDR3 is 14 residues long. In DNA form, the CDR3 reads TGTGCCACCAGCCCGGCAGGGGGACTCTATGGCTACACCTTC. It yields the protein CATSPAGGLYGYTF.

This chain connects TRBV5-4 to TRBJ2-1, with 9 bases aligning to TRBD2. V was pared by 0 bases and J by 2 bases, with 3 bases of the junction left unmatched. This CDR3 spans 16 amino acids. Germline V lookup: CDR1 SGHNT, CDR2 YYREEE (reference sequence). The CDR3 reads CASSLGLAAPYNEQFF. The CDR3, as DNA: TGTGCCAGCAGCTTGGGACTAGCGGCCCCCTACAATGAGCAGTTCTTC.

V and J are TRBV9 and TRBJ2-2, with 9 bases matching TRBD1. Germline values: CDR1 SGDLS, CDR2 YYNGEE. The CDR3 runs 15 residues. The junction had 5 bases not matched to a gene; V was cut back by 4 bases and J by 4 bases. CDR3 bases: TGTGCCAGCAGCACCCGGACAGGGGCCACCGGGGAGCTGTTTTTT. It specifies CASSTRTGATGELFF.